This T cell receptor beta chain was captured in a study of T-cell reconstitution after alpha-beta-depleted transplantation in children. Preparation of the TCRbeta library was carried out with unique molecular identifiers. TCRdb analysed the PCR reads with MiXCR anew, one entry per CDR3 protein. Seen here are about 98,000 distinct CDR3 sequences, around 6.1% observed once, and the top ten hold 6% to 7%. This clonotype was recorded at least ten times. Its antigen is not known. Study results and limitations: Several hundred graft clones that had expanded were reportedly the source of alpha-beta T cells about two months after transplant.

J gave up 3 bases and V 4 bases, and 3 bases lay outside the gene matches. From germline, CDR1 is DFQATT and CDR2 SNEGSKA (reference sequence). The CDR3 extends over 13 amino acids. The chain combines TRBV20-1 with TRBJ2-7; TRBD2 matches at 10 bases. Here the sequenced sample was PBMCs, mostly from graft donor cells, taken 60 days after TCRalphabeta/CD19-depleted stem cell transplant. The receptor's source is a female patient aged 2 to 10 who had a stem cell transplant for Fanconi anemia, so the T cells may come from the graft donor. CDR3 nucleotide sequence: TGCAGTGCTACACAGCGGGGGGGCTACGAGCAGTACTTC. This codes for CSATQRGGYEQYF.